The rows below give T cell receptor beta chains drawn from one sample of a study of blood T cell repertoires in COVID-19. Produced via immunoSEQ multiplex PCR; TCRdb's table is partial and in-frame only. This sample yields tens of thousands of clones, of which more than 75% are seen a single time; approximately 15% belongs to the top ten. Sequenced: peripheral blood. The receptors stem from a human donor in a cohort sampled during active COVID-19. Both conserved end residues are part of each CDR3. D genes are given only for firm matches. Size is omitted from some rows. Given values are once, few, many or a class for expanded clones.

V: TRBV11-3
size: NA
J: TRBJ2-7
D: TRBD2
DNA: TGTGCCAGCAGCTTAGATGGGACTAGCGAGTCCTACGAGCAGTACTTC
CDR3: CASSLDGTSESYEQYF

V: TRBV6-5
size: NA
J: TRBJ2-1
D: NA
DNA: TGTGCCAGCACCCCGGGGGGCGGCGGGGAGCAGTTCTTC
CDR3: CASTPGGGGEQFF

V: TRBV27
size: NA
J: TRBJ1-2
D: TRBD1
DNA: TGTGCCAGCAGTTCCCGGACAGGGGATTATGGCTACACCTTC
CDR3: CASSSRTGDYGYTF

V: TRBV6-5
size: NA
J: TRBJ2-1
D: TRBD2
DNA: TGTGCCAGCAGATATAGCGGGACCACATCCGATGAGCAGTTCTTC
CDR3: CASRYSGTTSDEQFF

V: TRBV9
size: NA
J: TRBJ2-5
D: NA
DNA: TGTGCCAGCAGCGTAGCTCAGGGGAGAGAGACCCAGTACTTC
CDR3: CASSVAQGRETQYF

V: TRBV5-1
size: NA
J: TRBJ2-7
D: NA
DNA: TGCGCCAGCAGCGCGCTGGGACAAGAATCTTCCGAGCAGTACTTC
CDR3: CASSALGQESSEQYF

V: TRBV7-9
size: NA
J: TRBJ1-1
D: NA
DNA: TGTGCCAGCAGCTTAGCGCGGGTGGGCGGTGAAGCTTTCTTT
CDR3: CASSLARVGGEAFF

V: TRBV7-3
size: NA
J: TRBJ2-4
D: TRBD2
DNA: TGTGCCAGCAGCACACGCGAGCGGGGGGAAAAGTACTTC
CDR3: CASSTRERGEKYF

V: TRBV19
size: NA
J: TRBJ1-6
D: NA
DNA: TGTGCCAGTACTAGGAGGCCCCAGCAATATAATTCACCCCTCCACTTT
CDR3: CASTRRPQQYNSPLHF

V: TRBV5-1
size: NA
J: TRBJ2-3
D: NA
DNA: TGCGCCAGCAGCTTGCGGGAGAAAGCAGATACGCAGTATTTT
CDR3: CASSLREKADTQYF

V: TRBV24-1
size: few
J: TRBJ2-7
D: NA
DNA: TGTGCCACCAGTGACTTTTACGAGCAGTACTTC
CDR3: CATSDFYEQYF

V: TRBV27
size: NA
J: TRBJ2-3
D: TRBD2
DNA: TGTGCCAGCAGTTTGGGACTAGCGAGAGATACGCAGTATTTT
CDR3: CASSLGLARDTQYF

V: TRBV5-6
size: NA
J: TRBJ1-2
D: NA
DNA: TGTGCCAGCAGCCCCCGCCGGGGTTATTATGGCTACACCTTC
CDR3: CASSPRRGYYGYTF

V: TRBV5-1
size: few
J: TRBJ2-7
D: NA
DNA: TGCGCCAGCAGCCCCGGGACTGTCTCCTACGAGCAGTACTTC
CDR3: CASSPGTVSYEQYF

V: TRBV12-3/TRBV12-4
size: NA
J: TRBJ1-2
D: NA
DNA: TGTGCCAGCAGTTTCCGCGACTATGGCTACACCTTC
CDR3: CASSFRDYGYTF

V: TRBV6-5
size: NA
J: TRBJ2-5
D: TRBD1
DNA: TGTGCCAGCCGCCTGGACAGGGGGGGAGAGACCCAGTACTTC
CDR3: CASRLDRGGETQYF

V: TRBV18
size: NA
J: TRBJ2-7
D: TRBD1
DNA: TGTGCCAGCTCACCATGGACAGGGGAAACCTACGAGCAGTACTTC
CDR3: CASSPWTGETYEQYF

V: TRBV19
size: NA
J: TRBJ2-6
D: NA
DNA: TGTGCCAGTACCCCGTACAGAACTGGGGCCAACGTCCTGACTTTC
CDR3: CASTPYRTGANVLTF

V: TRBV30
size: once
J: TRBJ2-7
D: TRBD1
DNA: TGTGCCTGGAGCCGGGGGGACAGGGTCCACGAGCAGTACTTC
CDR3: CAWSRGDRVHEQYF

V: TRBV2
size: NA
J: TRBJ1-3
D: NA
DNA: TGTGCCAGCAGCCGCGATGTGGGAAACACCATATATTTT
CDR3: CASSRDVGNTIYF

V: TRBV28
size: NA
J: TRBJ2-6
D: TRBD1
DNA: TGTGCCAGCAGTCGGACAGGGGCCGGGGCCAACGTCCTGACTTTC
CDR3: CASSRTGAGANVLTF

V: TRBV19
size: NA
J: TRBJ2-1
D: TRBD1
DNA: TGTGCCAGTAGTAGGGGACAGGGTGATTTTAATGAGCAGTTCTTC
CDR3: CASSRGQGDFNEQFF

V: TRBV6-2/TRBV6-3
size: NA
J: TRBJ2-7
D: TRBD1
DNA: TGTGCCAGCAGTGACGACAGGGCCCACGAGCAGTACTTC
CDR3: CASSDDRAHEQYF

V: TRBV6-6
size: NA
J: TRBJ1-4
D: NA
DNA: TGTGCCAGCAGTTATTCGGGGTGGGAGGAAAAACTGTTTTTT
CDR3: CASSYSGWEEKLFF

V: TRBV28
size: few
J: TRBJ2-7
D: NA
DNA: TGTGCCAGCACCAAATCGGACAGCTCCTACGAGCAGTACTTC
CDR3: CASTKSDSSYEQYF

V: TRBV5-4
size: NA
J: TRBJ2-1
D: TRBD2
DNA: TGTGCCAGCAGCCGTAGACTAGCTGGTGAGCAGTTCTTC
CDR3: CASSRRLAGEQFF

V: TRBV6-6
size: NA
J: TRBJ2-1
D: NA
DNA: TGTGCCAGCAGTTACAGGGGAACAATGGGCAACAATGAGCAGTTCTTC
CDR3: CASSYRGTMGNNEQFF

V: TRBV19
size: NA
J: TRBJ1-1
D: TRBD1
DNA: TGTGCCAGTAGTATCGGTCGGAGGGGGCGGACTGAAGCTTTCTTT
CDR3: CASSIGRRGRTEAFF

V: TRBV10-3
size: NA
J: TRBJ1-4
D: NA
DNA: TGTGCCATCAGAAAGGACAGTGCAACTAATGAAAAACTGTTTTTT
CDR3: CAIRKDSATNEKLFF

V: TRBV5-1
size: few
J: TRBJ1-6
D: NA
DNA: TGCGCCAGCAGCTTGGACCACCGGTCACCCCTCCACTTT
CDR3: CASSLDHRSPLHF

V: TRBV15
size: NA
J: TRBJ2-1
D: NA
DNA: TGTGCCACCAGCAGAGATATAGCCTACAATGAGCAGTTCTTC
CDR3: CATSRDIAYNEQFF

V: TRBV9
size: once
J: TRBJ1-1
D: NA
DNA: TGTGCCAGCAGCGTCTTCGATAACTACAGGGTACCTGAAGCTTTCTTT
CDR3: CASSVFDNYRVPEAFF

V: TRBV5-1
size: NA
J: TRBJ1-2
D: TRBD1
DNA: TGCGCCAGCAGCCAAGACAGGGGGCAAGGGGGCTACACCTTC
CDR3: CASSQDRGQGGYTF

V: TRBV9
size: NA
J: TRBJ2-1
D: TRBD1
DNA: TGTGCCAGCAGCCAGACAGGGTCCATCTACAATGAGCAGTTCTTC
CDR3: CASSQTGSIYNEQFF

V: TRBV5-1
size: NA
J: TRBJ1-1
D: TRBD1
DNA: TGCGCCAGCAGCTGGGGACAGGGGAACACTGAAGCTTTCTTT
CDR3: CASSWGQGNTEAFF

V: TRBV28
size: NA
J: TRBJ2-1
D: NA
DNA: TGTGCCAGCAGTTTCGGGGGAATCTACAATGAGCAGTTCTTC
CDR3: CASSFGGIYNEQFF

V: TRBV19
size: once
J: TRBJ1-6
D: TRBD1
DNA: TGTGCCAGTAGGCGGGACAGGAATTCACCCCTCCACTTT
CDR3: CASRRDRNSPLHF

V: TRBV27
size: NA
J: TRBJ1-2
D: NA
DNA: TGTGCCAGCAGGGGGGGTTATTACTCCGGCCAGACATTAGGCTACACCTTC
CDR3: CASRGGYYSGQTLGYTF

V: TRBV7-3
size: once
J: TRBJ1-6
D: NA
DNA: TGTGCCAGCAGGAGAGAAAATTCACCCCTCCACTTT
CDR3: CASRRENSPLHF

V: TRBV12-5
size: few
J: TRBJ1-2
D: NA
DNA: TGTGCTAGTGGTATCCAGGGGACGGGGGGCTACACCTTC
CDR3: CASGIQGTGGYTF

V: TRBV5-6
size: NA
J: TRBJ1-2
D: TRBD1
DNA: TGTGCCAGCAGCAGCGTACAGGGGACCCATGGCTACACCTTC
CDR3: CASSSVQGTHGYTF

V: TRBV5-1
size: NA
J: TRBJ2-6
D: NA
DNA: TGCGCCAGCAGCTTGGTGACAACTGGGGCCAACGTCCTGACTTTC
CDR3: CASSLVTTGANVLTF

V: TRBV7-9
size: NA
J: TRBJ1-4
D: NA
DNA: TGTGCCAGCAGCGAAGACCCGGACAGTACCCGGCCGTTTTTT
CDR3: CASSEDPDSTRPFF

V: TRBV14
size: NA
J: TRBJ2-1
D: NA
DNA: TGTGCCAGCAGCCAAGATATGAGGTCCCCGTACAATGAGCAGTTCTTC
CDR3: CASSQDMRSPYNEQFF

V: TRBV19
size: NA
J: TRBJ1-5
D: NA
DNA: TGTGCCAGTAGCCAGGGCCGGACCAATCAGCCCCAGCATTTT
CDR3: CASSQGRTNQPQHF

V: TRBV19
size: NA
J: TRBJ2-2
D: TRBD2
DNA: TGTGCCAGTAGTCATCCCAGCGGGAGGACCGGGGAGCTGTTTTTT
CDR3: CASSHPSGRTGELFF

V: TRBV5-1
size: NA
J: TRBJ2-1
D: TRBD2
DNA: TGCGCCAGCAGCCTCAGACTAGCGGGAGGTATCAACCATGAGCAGTTCTTC
CDR3: CASSLRLAGGINHEQFF

V: TRBV12-3/TRBV12-4
size: NA
J: TRBJ2-7
D: NA
DNA: TGTGCCAGCAGTTTCTCTCAGGCCTACGAGCAGTACTTC
CDR3: CASSFSQAYEQYF

V: TRBV9
size: once
J: TRBJ2-2
D: NA
DNA: TGTGCCAGCAGCCCCCAATCGGGGGCCGGGGAGCTGTTTTTT
CDR3: CASSPQSGAGELFF

V: TRBV5-1
size: NA
J: TRBJ2-5
D: NA
DNA: TGCGCCAGCAGCTTGGAAGGGGTTGGGGAGACCCAGTACTTC
CDR3: CASSLEGVGETQYF

V: TRBV24-1
size: NA
J: TRBJ2-3
D: NA
DNA: TGTGCCACCAGTGCTACAGATACGCAGTATTTT
CDR3: CATSATDTQYF

V: TRBV7-2
size: NA
J: TRBJ2-7
D: TRBD2
DNA: TGTGCCAGCAGCCCCGGAAGGACTAGCGCTGGGGGCGAGCAGTACTTC
CDR3: CASSPGRTSAGGEQYF

V: TRBV11-2
size: NA
J: TRBJ1-1
D: NA
DNA: TGTGCCAGCAGCTTAGCGCAGGCGAACACTGAAGCTTTCTTT
CDR3: CASSLAQANTEAFF

V: TRBV29-1
size: NA
J: TRBJ2-1
D: TRBD2
DNA: TGCAGCGCGGGGACTAGCGGCAATGAGCAGTTCTTC
CDR3: CSAGTSGNEQFF

V: TRBV5-1
size: NA
J: TRBJ1-2
D: NA
DNA: TGCGCCAGCAGCTCGACGTCAGGGTCGTATGGCTACACCTTC
CDR3: CASSSTSGSYGYTF

V: TRBV23-1
size: NA
J: TRBJ2-4
D: NA
DNA: TGCGCCAGCAGTCCCTCCGGGCAGGGAAACATTCAGTACTTC
CDR3: CASSPSGQGNIQYF

V: TRBV19
size: NA
J: TRBJ2-3
D: TRBD2
DNA: TGTGCCAGTAGTTTACTAGCGGGAGGCGCGGGGACGCAGTATTTT
CDR3: CASSLLAGGAGTQYF